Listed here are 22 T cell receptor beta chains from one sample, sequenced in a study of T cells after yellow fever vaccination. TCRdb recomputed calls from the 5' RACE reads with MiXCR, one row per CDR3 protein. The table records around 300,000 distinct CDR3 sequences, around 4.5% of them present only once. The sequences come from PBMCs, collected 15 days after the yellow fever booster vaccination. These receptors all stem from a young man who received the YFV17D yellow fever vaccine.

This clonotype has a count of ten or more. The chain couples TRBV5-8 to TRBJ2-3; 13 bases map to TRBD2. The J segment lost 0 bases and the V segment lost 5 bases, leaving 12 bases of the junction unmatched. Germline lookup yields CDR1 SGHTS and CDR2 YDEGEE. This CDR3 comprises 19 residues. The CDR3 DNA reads TGTGCCAGCAGATGGACTAGCGGGGGACATCCCTTTAGCACAGATACGCAGTATTTT. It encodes CASRWTSGGHPFSTDTQYF.

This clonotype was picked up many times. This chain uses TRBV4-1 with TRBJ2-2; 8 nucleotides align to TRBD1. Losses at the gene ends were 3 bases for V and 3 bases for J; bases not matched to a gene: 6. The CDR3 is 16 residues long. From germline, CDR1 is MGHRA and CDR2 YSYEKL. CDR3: CASSQGRDRYTGELFF. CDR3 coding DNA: TGCGCCAGCAGCCAGGGCCGGGACAGGTACACCGGGGAGCTGTTTTTT.

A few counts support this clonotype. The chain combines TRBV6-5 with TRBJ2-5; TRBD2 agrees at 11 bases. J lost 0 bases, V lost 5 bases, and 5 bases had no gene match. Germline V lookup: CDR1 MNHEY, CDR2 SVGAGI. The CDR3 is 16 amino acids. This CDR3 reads CASSHRTSGYQETQYF. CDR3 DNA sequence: TGTGCCAGCAGTCATCGGACTAGCGGGTACCAAGAGACCCAGTACTTC.

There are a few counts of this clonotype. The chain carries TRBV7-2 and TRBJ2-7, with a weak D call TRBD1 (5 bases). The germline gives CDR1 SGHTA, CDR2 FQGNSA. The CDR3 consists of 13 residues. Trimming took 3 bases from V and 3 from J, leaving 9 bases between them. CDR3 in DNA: TGTGCCAGCAGCTTCTCAGGGCGCTACGAGCAGTACTTC. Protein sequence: CASSFSGRYEQYF.

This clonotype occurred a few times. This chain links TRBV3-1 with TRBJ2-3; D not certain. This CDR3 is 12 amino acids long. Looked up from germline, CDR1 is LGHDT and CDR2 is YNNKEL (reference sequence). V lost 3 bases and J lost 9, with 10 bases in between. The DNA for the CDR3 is TGTGCCAGCAGCCATATCTCAAGAACGCAGTATTTT. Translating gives CASSHISRTQYF.

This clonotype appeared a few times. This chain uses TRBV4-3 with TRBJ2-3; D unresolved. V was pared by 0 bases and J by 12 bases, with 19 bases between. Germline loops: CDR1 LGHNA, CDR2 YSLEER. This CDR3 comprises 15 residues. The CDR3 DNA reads TGCGCCAGCAGCCAAGACCATTTAGTGGGCCAGACCCAGTATTTT. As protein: CASSQDHLVGQTQYF.

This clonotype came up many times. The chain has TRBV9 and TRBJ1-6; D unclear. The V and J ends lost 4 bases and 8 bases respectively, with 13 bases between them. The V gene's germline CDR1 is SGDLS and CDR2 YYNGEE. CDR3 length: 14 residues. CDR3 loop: CASSSSLGDSPLHF. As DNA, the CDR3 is TGTGCCAGCAGCAGTTCGCTCGGGGATTCACCCCTCCACTTT. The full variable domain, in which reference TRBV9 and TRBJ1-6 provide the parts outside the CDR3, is DSGVTQTPKHLITATGQRVTLRCSPRSGDLSVYWYQQSLDQGLQFLIQYYNGEERAKGNILERFSAQQFPDLHSELNLSSLELGDSALYFCASSSSLGDSPLHFGNGTRLTVT.

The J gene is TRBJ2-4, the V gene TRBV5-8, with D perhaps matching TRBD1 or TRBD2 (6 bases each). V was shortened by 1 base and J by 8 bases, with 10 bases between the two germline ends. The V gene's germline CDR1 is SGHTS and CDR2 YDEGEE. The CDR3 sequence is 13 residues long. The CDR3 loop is CASSLRGEDIQYF. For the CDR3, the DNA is TGTGCCAGCAGCTTGAGGGGGGAAGACATTCAGTACTTC.

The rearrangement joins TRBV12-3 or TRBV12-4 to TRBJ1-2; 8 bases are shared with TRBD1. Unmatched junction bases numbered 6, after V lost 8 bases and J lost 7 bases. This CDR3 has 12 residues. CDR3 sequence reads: CASRYRGAGYTF. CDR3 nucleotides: TGTGCCAGCCGATACAGGGGGGCTGGCTACACCTTC.

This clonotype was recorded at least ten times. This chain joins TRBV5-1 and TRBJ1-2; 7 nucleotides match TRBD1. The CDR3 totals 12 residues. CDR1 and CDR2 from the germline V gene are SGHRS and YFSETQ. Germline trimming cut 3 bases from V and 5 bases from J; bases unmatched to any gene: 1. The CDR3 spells CASSWGQYGYTF. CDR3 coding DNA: TGCGCCAGCAGCTGGGGACAGTATGGCTACACCTTC. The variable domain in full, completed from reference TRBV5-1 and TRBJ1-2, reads KAGVTQTPRYLIKTRGQQVTLSCSPISGHRSVSWYQQTPGQGLQFLFEYFSETQRNKGNFPGRFSGRQFSNSRSEMNVSTLELGDSALYLCASSWGQYGYTFGSGTRLTVV.

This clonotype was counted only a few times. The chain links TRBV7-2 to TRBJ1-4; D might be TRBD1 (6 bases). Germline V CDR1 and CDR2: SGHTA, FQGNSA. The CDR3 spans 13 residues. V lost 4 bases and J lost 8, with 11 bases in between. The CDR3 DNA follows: TGTGCCAGCAGCTCGGGGACAAGGGAAAAACTGTTTTTT. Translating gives CASSSGTREKLFF.

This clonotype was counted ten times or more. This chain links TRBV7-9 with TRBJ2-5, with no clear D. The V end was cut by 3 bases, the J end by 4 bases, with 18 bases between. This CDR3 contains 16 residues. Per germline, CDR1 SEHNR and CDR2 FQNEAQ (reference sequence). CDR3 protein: CASSFPTSGFGETQYF. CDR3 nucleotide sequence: TGTGCCAGCAGCTTTCCGACGTCCGGCTTTGGAGAGACCCAGTACTTC.

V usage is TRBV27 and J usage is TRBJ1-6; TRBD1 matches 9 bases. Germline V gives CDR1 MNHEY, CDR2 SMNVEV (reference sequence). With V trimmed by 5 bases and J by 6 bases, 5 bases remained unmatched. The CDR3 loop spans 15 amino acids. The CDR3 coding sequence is TGTGCCAGCAGTACCTCGGACAGGGGTAATTCACCCCTCCACTTT. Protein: CASSTSDRGNSPLHF.

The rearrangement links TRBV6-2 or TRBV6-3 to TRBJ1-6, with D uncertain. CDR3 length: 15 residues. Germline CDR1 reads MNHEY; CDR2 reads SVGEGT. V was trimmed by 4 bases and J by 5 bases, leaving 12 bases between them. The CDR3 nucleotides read TGTGCCAGCAGTTGGACGCGCCCAGATAATTCACCCCTCCACTTT. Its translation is CASSWTRPDNSPLHF.

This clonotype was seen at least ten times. CDR3: CASSFLSLASETQYF. Written as DNA, the CDR3 is TGTGCCAGCAGCTTTCTCTCGTTGGCCTCAGAGACCCAGTACTTC. This rearrangement joins TRBV7-9 to TRBJ2-5; unclear D gene. Trimming removed 3 bases from V and 4 bases from J, with 15 bases in between. This CDR3 region has 15 residues. The germline CDR1 and CDR2 sequences are SEHNR and FQNEAQ (reference sequence).

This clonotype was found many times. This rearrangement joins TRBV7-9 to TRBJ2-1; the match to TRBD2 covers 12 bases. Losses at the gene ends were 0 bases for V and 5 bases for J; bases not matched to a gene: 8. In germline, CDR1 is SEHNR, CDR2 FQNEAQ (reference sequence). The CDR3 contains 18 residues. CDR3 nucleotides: TGTGCCAGCAGCTTAGCGCGGCTAGCGGGGGGGACCCACAATGAGCAGTTCTTC. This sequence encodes CASSLARLAGGTHNEQFF.

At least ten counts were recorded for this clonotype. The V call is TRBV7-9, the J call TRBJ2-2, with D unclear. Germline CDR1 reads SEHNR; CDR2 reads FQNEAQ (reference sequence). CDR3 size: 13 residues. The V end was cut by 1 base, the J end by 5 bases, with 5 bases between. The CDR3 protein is CASSLDSTGELFF. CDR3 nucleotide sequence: TGTGCCAGCAGCTTAGACAGTACCGGGGAGCTGTTTTTT.

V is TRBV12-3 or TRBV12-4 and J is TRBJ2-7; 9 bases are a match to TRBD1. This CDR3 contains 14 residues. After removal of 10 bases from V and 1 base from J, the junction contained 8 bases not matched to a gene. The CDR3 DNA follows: TGTGCCAAGCCCGGGACAGGGTCTTCCTACGAGCAGTACTTC. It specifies CAKPGTGSSYEQYF.

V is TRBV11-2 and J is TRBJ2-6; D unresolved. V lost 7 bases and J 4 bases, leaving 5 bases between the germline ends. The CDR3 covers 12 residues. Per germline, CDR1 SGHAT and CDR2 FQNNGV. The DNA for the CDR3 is TGTGCCAGCACCCGGGGGGCCAACGTCCTGACTTTC. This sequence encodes CASTRGANVLTF.

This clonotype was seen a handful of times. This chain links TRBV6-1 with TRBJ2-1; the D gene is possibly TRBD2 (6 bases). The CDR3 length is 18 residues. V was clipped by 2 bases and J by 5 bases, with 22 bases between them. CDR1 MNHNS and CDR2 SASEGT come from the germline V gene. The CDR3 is CASSESPSPAGRHNEQFF. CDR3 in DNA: TGTGCCAGCAGTGAAAGCCCCTCCCCTGCGGGGAGGCACAATGAGCAGTTCTTC.

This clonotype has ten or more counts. CDR3 DNA: TGTGCCAGCAGGGGGACAGCTGAGCAGTTCTTC. Amino acids: CASRGTAEQFF. The V call is TRBV7-2, the J call TRBJ2-1; 7 bases match TRBD1. Germline trimming cut 6 bases from V and 9 bases from J; bases unmatched to any gene: 2. CDR1 and CDR2 from the germline V gene are SGHTA and FQGNSA. The CDR3 loop spans 11 amino acids.

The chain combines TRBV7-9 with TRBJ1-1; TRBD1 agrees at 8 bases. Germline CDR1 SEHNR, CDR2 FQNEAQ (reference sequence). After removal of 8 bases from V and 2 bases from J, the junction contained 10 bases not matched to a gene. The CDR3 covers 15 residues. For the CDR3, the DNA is TGTGCCAGCCGCCCTGACAGGGGATCCAACACTGAAGCTTTCTTT. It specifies CASRPDRGSNTEAFF.